Shown below are 27 T cell receptor beta chains from a single sample sequenced in a study of beta chain features in type 1 diabetes. No antigen has been identified for these receptors. The isolated RNA, all of it, was reverse transcribed, so expressed TCRB transcripts were what got sequenced. Clones were sequenced by immunoSEQ multiplex PCR, and TCRdb holds only the in-frame ones, with some missing. The sample yields 250,000 or so clones, roughly 21% seen once. Study-wide points: TCRB CDR3 length was moderately but significantly reduced in all four CD4+ subsets of Type 1 diabetes patients.

Sequenced input: naive CD4+ T cells from blood. These TCRs come from a woman in her 40s with type 1 diabetes.

In this sample, this clone turned up a few times. The chain recombines TRBV7-9 with TRBJ2-7, with TRBD1 matching 9 bases. Looked up from germline, CDR1 is SEHNR and CDR2 is FQNEAQ (reference sequence). The junction had 3 bases not matched to a gene; V was cut back by 5 bases and J by 1 base. The CDR3 extends over 14 amino acids. The CDR3 DNA reads as TGTGCCAGCAGCACGGACAGGGGATCCTACGAGCAGTACTTC. It is translated as CASSTDRGSYEQYF. Drawing the rest from reference TRBV7-9 and TRBJ2-7, the complete variable domain is DTGVSQNPRHKITKRGQNVTFRCDPISEHNRLYWYRQTLGQGPEFLTYFQNEAQLEKSRLLSDRFSAERPKGSFSTLEIQRTEQGDSAMYLCASSTDRGSYEQYFGPGTRLTVT.

This sequence joins TRBV7-2 and TRBJ1-2; the match to TRBD1 covers 7 bases. The CDR3 totals 15 residues. Germline CDR1 and CDR2: SGHTA and FQGNSA. The V and J ends lost 5 bases and 5 bases, in that order; junction bases with no gene match: 11. CDR3 sequence reads: CASSPSTGTEYGYTF. CDR3 DNA: TGTGCCAGCAGCCCCTCCACAGGGACAGAGTATGGCTACACCTTC.

V gene TRBV7-9 combines with J gene TRBJ2-6, with TRBD1 matching 10 bases. The junction had 4 bases not matched to a gene; V was cut back by 5 bases and J by 0 bases. This CDR3 comprises 17 residues. Germline V gives CDR1 SEHNR, CDR2 FQNEAQ (reference sequence). The CDR3 nucleotides read TGTGCCAGCAGCCGGACAGGGGGGAGCTCTGGGGCCAACGTCCTGACTTTC. Protein sequence: CASSRTGGSSGANVLTF.

This chain uses TRBV29-1 with TRBJ1-6; 8 positions match TRBD1. J gave up 10 bases and V 6 bases, and 8 bases lay outside the gene matches. The CDR3 has 13 residues. Germline lookup yields CDR1 SQVTM and CDR2 ANQGSEA. CDR3 bases: TGCAGCGTCAGGACAGGGACACAGTCACCCCTCCACTTT. It codes for CSVRTGTQSPLHF.

This clone showed up just a few times. The gene calls are TRBV7-3 and TRBJ1-1; 9 positions match TRBD1. Germline trimming cut 5 bases from V and 7 bases from J; bases unmatched to any gene: 8. This CDR3 comprises 14 residues. In germline, CDR1 is SGHTA, CDR2 FQGTGA. The CDR3 here is CASSPGQGWSEAFF. The DNA of the CDR3 is TGTGCCAGCAGCCCCGGACAGGGGTGGAGTGAAGCTTTCTTT.

The rearrangement uses TRBV7-2 and TRBJ1-5; D not certain. The CDR3 extends over 14 amino acids. V was shortened by 2 bases and J by 5 bases, with 10 bases between the two germline ends. The V gene's germline CDR1 is SGHTA and CDR2 FQGNSA. The chain's CDR3 is CASSLQRAYQPQHF. The DNA for the CDR3 is TGTGCCAGCAGCTTACAGAGGGCTTATCAGCCCCAGCATTTT.

This clone has just a few counts. The chain joins TRBV4-3 to TRBJ2-7; D is unclear. The length of the CDR3 is 14 residues. CDR1 and CDR2 (germline): LGHNA, YSLEER. Trimming took 0 bases from V and 7 from J, leaving 13 bases between them. CDR3 sequence: CASSQDFRSREQYF. CDR3 nucleotide sequence: TGCGCCAGCAGCCAAGATTTTAGGTCGCGGGAGCAGTACTTC.

The V call is TRBV16, the J call TRBJ1-5; a possible D gene is TRBD1 (6 bases). CDR1 is KGHSY, CDR2 FQNENV, per germline. The germline V and J ends were trimmed by 1 base and 11 bases, with 12 bases remaining between them. The CDR3 is 13 residues long. The CDR3 DNA sequence: TGTGCCAGCAGCCAATATGTTTACAGGGCCCAGCATTTT. Translated: CASSQYVYRAQHF.

As for this clone: Additional DNA sequences in this sample encode the identical CDR3. The CDR3 bases are TGTGCCAGCAGCGCCAGGACAGGGAGCTCCTACGAGCAGTACTTC. This sequence encodes CASSARTGSSYEQYF. The chain links TRBV9 to TRBJ2-7; TRBD1 aligns across 8 bases. After removal of 3 bases from V and 0 bases from J, the junction contained 5 bases not matched to a gene. CDR1 is SGDLS and CDR2 is YYNGEE in the germline V gene. This CDR3 comprises 15 residues.

This clone was observed a few times. The chain employs TRBV18 and TRBJ2-5; weak D call: TRBD1 (6 bases). Germline V gives CDR1 KGHSH, CDR2 LQKENI. This CDR3 has 15 amino acids. V dropped 3 bases and J dropped 5 bases, with 16 bases sitting between them. In DNA form, the CDR3 reads TGTGCCAGCTCACCGCCAGCCTTTCAGGGGGAGACCCAGTACTTC. It is translated as CASSPPAFQGETQYF.

This clone was observed a few times. The same CDR3 can be traced to other DNA sequences in this sample. As DNA, the CDR3 is TGCAGCGTTAGACAGGGAAACACTGAAGCTTTCTTT. Its protein product is CSVRQGNTEAFF. The rearrangement joins TRBV29-1 to TRBJ1-1, with 7 bases lining up with TRBD1. Germline-derived CDR1 and CDR2 are SQVTM and ANQGSEA. The CDR3 is made up of 12 amino acids. V dropped 5 bases and J dropped 2; count of bases not matched to a gene: 2.

This chain uses TRBV30 with TRBJ2-3; D perhaps matches TRBD1 (6 bases). Looked up from germline, CDR1 is GTSNPN and CDR2 is SVGIG (reference sequence). Trimming shortened V by 2 bases and J by 2 bases, and 11 bases separated the two germline ends. This CDR3 comprises 14 residues. The CDR3, as DNA: TGTGCCTGGAGTATGACAGGATCCACAGATACGCAGTATTTT. Its protein product is CAWSMTGSTDTQYF.

This clone occurred a few times. The chain has TRBV5-1 and TRBJ1-6, with D possibly matching TRBD1 (5 bases). V dropped 0 bases and J dropped 9 bases, with 16 bases sitting between them. This CDR3 has 16 amino acids. Germline lookup yields CDR1 SGHRS and CDR2 YFSETQ. The CDR3 DNA follows: TGCGCCAGCAGCTTGGCCGGGGGAGGGGTCGGTTCACCCCTCCACTTT. This encodes CASSLAGGGVGSPLHF.

This clone was picked up a small number of times. The rearrangement links TRBV9 to TRBJ1-3; D not resolved. Germline V gene data show CDR1 as SGDLS and CDR2 as YYNGEE. Trimming stripped 2 bases from V and 2 bases from J, with 8 bases between. The CDR3 runs to 14 residues. The DNA for the CDR3 is TGTGCCAGCAGCGTCGGAGGGCCTGGAAACACCATATATTTT. It translates to CASSVGGPGNTIYF.

This chain connects TRBV19 to TRBJ2-7, with TRBD1 matching over 9 bases. CDR1 and CDR2 from the germline V gene are LNHDA and SQIVND (reference sequence). Losses at the gene ends were 3 bases for V and 3 bases for J; bases not matched to a gene: 9. This CDR3 is built from 16 residues. The CDR3 spells CASSIIAGTGNYEQYF. The CDR3, as DNA: TGTGCCAGTAGTATCATCGCCGGGACAGGGAACTACGAGCAGTACTTC.

This rearrangement joins TRBV25-1 to TRBJ1-1; 10 bases line up with TRBD1. The CDR3 length is 15 residues. Germline lookup yields CDR1 MGHDK and CDR2 SYGVNS. Unmatched junction bases numbered 3, after V lost 1 base and J lost 4 bases. The CDR3 sequence is CASSELTGGGTEAFF. The CDR3 region has the DNA TGTGCCAGCAGTGAATTGACAGGGGGCGGCACTGAAGCTTTCTTT.

V and J are TRBV30 and TRBJ1-1; unclear D gene. The V end was cut by 3 bases, the J end by 2 bases, with 7 bases between. This CDR3 is built from 12 residues. The germline V gene has CDR1 GTSNPN and CDR2 SVGIG (reference sequence). The CDR3 is CAWSLANTEAFF. The CDR3 coding sequence is TGTGCCTGGAGCCTGGCCAACACTGAAGCTTTCTTT. The full variable domain, completed using reference TRBV30 and TRBJ1-1, is SQTIHQWPATLVQPVGSPLSLECTVEGTSNPNLYWYRQAAGRGLQLLFYSVGIGQISSEVPQNLSASRPQDRQFILSSKKLLLSDSGFYLCAWSLANTEAFFGQGTRLTVV.

The chain links TRBV28 to TRBJ2-1; TRBD1 is a possible D gene (5 bases). Trimming removed 7 bases at V and 0 bases at J, with 13 bases between. This CDR3 comprises 15 residues. Germline V gene lookup returns CDR1 MDHEN and CDR2 SYDVKM. CDR3 sequence reads: CASTGHQSSYNEQFF. For the CDR3, the DNA is TGTGCCAGCACTGGACATCAGAGCTCCTACAATGAGCAGTTCTTC.

The chain is built from TRBV7-6 and TRBJ2-7; D perhaps matches TRBD1 (5 bases). Germline CDR1 and CDR2: SGHVS and FNYEAQ. V was shortened by 5 bases and J by 5 bases, with 16 bases between the two germline ends. The CDR3 covers 14 residues. CDR3 protein: CASSRTLQGDEQYF. The CDR3 nucleotides are TGTGCCAGCAGCCGTACCCTTCAGGGTGACGAGCAGTACTTC.

This clone has only a few counts. V usage is TRBV6-6 and J usage is TRBJ2-1; 7 bases are a match to TRBD1. From germline, CDR1 is MNHNY and CDR2 SVGAGI (reference sequence). The CDR3 sequence is 16 residues long. Losses at the gene ends were 8 bases for V and 9 bases for J; bases not matched to a gene: 19. The CDR3 bases are TGTGCCAGCGTGATAGTCCAGGGGGTCCCTTTTGCTGAGCAGTTCTTC. It is translated as CASVIVQGVPFAEQFF.

The chain has TRBV9 and TRBJ2-2; maybe TRBD2 (6 bases). The CDR3 has 15 residues. In germline, CDR1 is SGDLS, CDR2 YYNGEE. Trimming took 3 bases from V and 5 from J, leaving 14 bases between them. The CDR3 DNA is TGTGCCAGCAGCGCCGAGGGAGGAGGAACCGGGGAGCTGTTTTTT. Protein sequence: CASSAEGGGTGELFF.

In the case of this clone: The same CDR3 also results from other DNA sequences found in this sample. This chain connects TRBV29-1 to TRBJ2-1; 7 nucleotides agree with TRBD1. This CDR3 spans 12 amino acids. The germline CDR1 and CDR2 sequences are SQVTM and ANQGSEA. Trimming cost V 3 bases and J 5 bases; bases outside gene matches: 1. The CDR3 loop reads CSVDRGNNEQFF. CDR3 in DNA: TGCAGCGTTGACAGGGGGAACAATGAGCAGTTCTTC.

This sequence joins TRBV5-1 and TRBJ1-4; no definite D call. The CDR3 has 14 residues. Trimming pared 1 base from V and 0 bases from J, leaving 4 bases between. The germline CDR1 and CDR2 sequences are SGHRS and YFSETQ. For the CDR3, the DNA is TGCGCCAGCAGCTTGTCGTCAACTAATGAAAAACTGTTTTTT. Its translation: CASSLSSTNEKLFF.

V usage is TRBV4-3 and J usage is TRBJ2-7; possibly TRBD2 for D (5 bases). The germline gives CDR1 LGHNA, CDR2 YSLEER. Trimming shortened V by 3 bases and J by 6 bases, and 12 bases separated the two germline ends. This CDR3 comprises 13 residues. Here the CDR3 reads CASSQRQRAEQYF. In DNA, the CDR3 is TGCGCCAGCAGCCAGCGCCAGAGGGCCGAGCAGTACTTC.

The chain recombines TRBV7-6 with TRBJ1-2; TRBD1 matches 10 bases. V was pared by 0 bases and J by 4 bases, with 8 bases of the junction left unmatched. From germline, CDR1 is SGHVS and CDR2 FNYEAQ. The CDR3 is 17 amino acids. In nucleotides, the CDR3 is TGTGCCAGCAGCTTAGCCCCCCGGGACAGGGGCGGCTATGGCTACACCTTC. Residues: CASSLAPRDRGGYGYTF. Variable domain in full (rest from reference TRBV7-6 and TRBJ1-2): GAGVSQSPRYKVTKRGQDVALRCDPISGHVSLYWYRQALGQGPEFLTYFNYEAQQDKSGLPNDRFSAERPEGSISTLTIQRTEQRDSAMYRCASSLAPRDRGGYGYTFGSGTRLTVV.

V gene TRBV5-1 combines with J gene TRBJ2-1, with 12 bases lining up with TRBD2. J gave up 5 bases and V 4 bases, and 7 bases lay outside the gene matches. From germline, CDR1 is SGHRS and CDR2 YFSETQ. CDR3 length: 16 residues. The CDR3 DNA reads TGCGCCAGCAGCCTCTGGGCTAGCGGGGGGGACAATGAGCAGTTCTTC. It translates to CASSLWASGGDNEQFF.

The V and J genes are TRBV9 and TRBJ2-1, with TRBD2 matching 9 bases. V gave up 4 bases and J gave up 3 bases; unmatched junction bases: 5. Germline V CDR1 and CDR2: SGDLS, YYNGEE. This CDR3 spans 15 amino acids. The CDR3 DNA is TGTGCCAGCAGCACCCTAGCGGGAATCTACAATGAGCAGTTCTTC. Encoded protein: CASSTLAGIYNEQFF.